This passage covers 4 T cell receptor beta chains from one sample sequenced in a study of PD-1 blockade in classical Hodgkin lymphoma. After autologous stem cell transplantation all patients relapsed, and prior brentuximab vedotin exposure differed between cohorts. The study purified CD4+ T cells from thawed PBMCs using magnetic negative selection. Here immunoSEQ multiplex PCR was the method, and the copy in TCRdb shows in-frame clones only, minus some. The sample shows about 24,000 clones, roughly 89% of them seen only once. Sequencing used CD4+ T cells from blood, obtained at baseline. These receptors were obtained from a human donor with classical Hodgkin lymphoma.

The gene calls are TRBV16 and TRBJ1-1; a weak D match, TRBD1 (5 bases). Trimming took 0 bases from V and 1 from J, leaving 9 bases between them. From germline, CDR1 is KGHSY and CDR2 FQNENV. The CDR3 consists of 15 residues. CDR3 DNA: TGTGCCAGCAGCCAATCGGTGGGGGGGAACACTGAAGCTTTCTTT. Translated, it gives CASSQSVGGNTEAFF.

For the CDR3, the DNA is TGTGCCACCAGCGGAGGGACGGCTGGGGCCAACGTCCTGACTTTC. Its protein is CATSGGTAGANVLTF. The rearrangement uses TRBV15 and TRBJ2-6; possibly TRBD2 for D (6 bases). Germline V gene data show CDR1 as LNHNV and CDR2 as YYDKDF (reference sequence). The CDR3 spans 15 residues. Between the trimmed V and J ends, which lost 5 bases and 2 bases, there was a span of 10 bases.

In its sample, this clone was seen a few times. The chain carries TRBV10-3 and TRBJ1-2; D may be TRBD1 (6 bases). V dropped 10 bases and J dropped 8 bases, with 20 bases sitting between them. This CDR3 comprises 13 residues. Germline lookup yields CDR1 ENHRY and CDR2 SYGVKD. CDR3 bases: TGTGCCACCGTATTACAACAGGGTAACGGCTACACCTTC. Its protein product is CATVLQQGNGYTF.

The genes are TRBV9 and TRBJ1-5, with no clear D. The CDR3 consists of 14 residues. Germline CDR1 and CDR2: SGDLS and YYNGEE. Trimming left V 4 bases short and J 3 bases short, with 11 bases between. The CDR3 DNA reads TGTGCCAGCAGCCCGACGGGAACCAATCAGCCCCAGCATTTT. Residues: CASSPTGTNQPQHF.